This T cell receptor beta chain was profiled in a study of CD8 T cells in Susac syndrome. The table lists this clonotype with a count of one. The multiple sclerosis controls were treatment-naive patients affected by stable or active relapsing-remitting disease. Reverse transcription of roughly 0.5 to 1 ug RNA used random hexamers. The authors amplified TCR beta CDR3 across 54 Vbeta and 13 Jbeta using immunoSEQ multiplex PCR. TCRdb passed the immunoSEQ multiplex PCR reads through MiXCR, listing each CDR3 protein once. The sample records 330,000 or so distinct CDR3 sequences, 85% being singletons. The V segment lost 1 base and the J segment 3 bases; nucleotides outside the gene matches: 7. The length of the CDR3 is 16 residues. Germline loops: CDR1 SGHAT, CDR2 FQNNGV.

The sequencing sample was made of CD8+ T cells from PBMCs. This TCR was recovered from a human donor with multiple sclerosis. This chain links TRBV11-2 with TRBJ2-7, with 9 bases aligning to TRBD2. The CDR3 reads CASSLGSGLANYEQYF. DNA for the CDR3: TGTGCCAGCAGCTTAGGGTCGGGACTAGCTAACTACGAGCAGTACTTC.